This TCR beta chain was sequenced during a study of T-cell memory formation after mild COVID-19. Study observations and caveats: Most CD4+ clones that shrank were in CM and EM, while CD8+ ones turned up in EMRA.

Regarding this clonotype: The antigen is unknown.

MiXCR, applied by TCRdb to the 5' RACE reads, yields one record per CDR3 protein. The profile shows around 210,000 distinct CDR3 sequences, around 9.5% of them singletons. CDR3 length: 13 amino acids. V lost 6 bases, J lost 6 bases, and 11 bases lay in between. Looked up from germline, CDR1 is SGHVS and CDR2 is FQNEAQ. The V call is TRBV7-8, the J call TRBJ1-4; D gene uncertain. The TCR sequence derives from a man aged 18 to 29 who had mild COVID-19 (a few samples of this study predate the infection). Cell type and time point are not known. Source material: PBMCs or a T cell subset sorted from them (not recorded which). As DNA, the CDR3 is TGTGCCAGCAGGCTCCGGGAGCATGAAAAACTGTTTTTT. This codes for CASRLREHEKLFF.